This passage covers 12 T cell receptor beta chains from one sample sequenced in a study of blood T cell repertoires in COVID-19. Produced via immunoSEQ multiplex PCR; TCRdb's table is partial and in-frame only. This sample carries fewer than 450,000 clones, 90% to 95% of them seen once, and the ten largest clones take roughly 3%. The sequenced sample consisted of peripheral blood. The origin of the receptors is a woman aged 18-35 years who had recovered from COVID-19.

This clone was counted a few times. The CDR3 DNA is TGTGCCAGCAGTTTATTTATACCGTGGGGGAGGACCTACAATGAGCAGTTCTTC. Translated, it gives CASSLFIPWGRTYNEQFF. V is TRBV27 and J is TRBJ2-1; D possibly corresponds to TRBD2 (6 bases). The CDR3 covers 18 residues. Trimming shortened V by 1 base and J by 2 bases, and 18 bases separated the two germline ends. Germline V gives CDR1 MNHEY, CDR2 SMNVEV (reference sequence).

The chain recombines TRBV12-3 or TRBV12-4 with TRBJ2-7; perhaps TRBD1 as D (6 bases). This CDR3 spans 12 amino acids. The V gene lost 1 base and the J gene lost 6 bases, with 7 bases spanning the gap. CDR3 sequence (DNA): TGTGCCAGCAGTTTAGGGGGGCCCGAGCAGTACGTC. Translated: CASSLGGPEQYV.

This chain uses TRBV7-9 with TRBJ1-4; D is uncertain. The CDR3 has 14 amino acids. Trimming removed 5 bases at V and 7 bases at J, with 14 bases between. CDR1 SEHNR and CDR2 FQNEAQ come from the germline V gene (reference sequence). CDR3 region: CASSPTRAGEKLFF. CDR3 in DNA: TGTGCCAGCAGCCCCACGAGGGCTGGTGAAAAACTGTTTTTT.

V is TRBV5-4 and J is TRBJ1-1; D remains unclear. Trimming stripped 0 bases from V and 1 base from J, with 10 bases between. The CDR3 is 15 residues long. Germline V CDR1 and CDR2: SGHNT, YYREEE (reference sequence). The chain's CDR3 is CASSLARAGNTEAFF. Here the CDR3 DNA reads TGTGCCAGCAGCTTGGCCCGTGCAGGGAACACTGAAGCTTTCTTT.

The chain joins TRBV6-2 or TRBV6-3 to TRBJ1-6; D is possibly TRBD1 (6 bases). Per germline, CDR1 MNHEY and CDR2 SVGEGT. Between the trimmed V and J ends, which lost 5 bases and 5 bases, there was a span of 10 bases. The CDR3 loop spans 14 amino acids. The CDR3 is CASSPGHDNSPLHF. The CDR3 DNA follows: TGTGCCAGCAGTCCGGGACACGATAATTCACCCCTCCACTTT.

The CDR3 reads CASSQYEGVAAQYF. CDR3 nucleotide sequence: TGTGCCAGCAGCCAATATGAGGGGGTCGCGGCCCAGTACTTC. The rearrangement links TRBV7-9 to TRBJ2-5; weak D call: TRBD1 (6 bases). The V end was cut by 5 bases, the J end by 9 bases, with 19 bases between. CDR1 and CDR2 from the germline V gene are SEHNR and FQNEAQ (reference sequence). The CDR3 is made up of 14 amino acids.

The chain combines TRBV2 with TRBJ2-7, with 7 bases that match TRBD1. V trimming: 7 bases; J trimming: 3 bases; junction bases outside the gene matches: 3. CDR1 and CDR2 from the germline V gene are SNHLY and FYNNEI. The CDR3 sequence is 12 residues long. CDR3 sequence: CASTGTDYEQYV. DNA for the CDR3: TGTGCCAGCACCGGGACAGACTACGAGCAGTACGTC.

In this sample, this clone turned up once. The chain recombines TRBV5-1 with TRBJ2-5; TRBD1 aligns across 9 bases. The CDR3 is 16 amino acids. Per the germline V gene, CDR1 is SGHRS and CDR2 is YFSETQ. The V segment lost 4 bases and the J segment 1 base; nucleotides outside the gene matches: 8. CDR3 loop: CASSRNRGRGQETQYF. For the CDR3, the DNA is TGCGCCAGCAGCCGTAACAGGGGGCGAGGCCAAGAGACCCAGTACTTC.

The chain links TRBV24-1 to TRBJ1-5; D perhaps matches TRBD1 (6 bases). Looked up from germline, CDR1 is KGHDR and CDR2 is SFDVKD. This CDR3 contains 15 residues. With 6 bases removed from V and 7 bases from J, the gap between germline ends came to 18 bases. The CDR3 bases are TGTGCCACCAGTCCGGCTACAGGGTTTGGACAGCCCCAGCATTTT. It yields the protein CATSPATGFGQPQHF.

The gene calls are TRBV18 and TRBJ1-2; D may be TRBD1 (5 bases). Deletions cut 5 bases from V and 0 bases from J, with 13 bases between. CDR1 KGHSH and CDR2 LQKENI come from the germline V gene. CDR3 length: 15 amino acids. As DNA, the CDR3 is TGTGCCAGCTCAACCACAGGAGACGCTAACTATGGCTACACCTTC. The encoded protein is CASSTTGDANYGYTF. The full variable domain, its missing parts supplied by reference TRBV18 and TRBJ1-2, is NAGVMQNPRHLVRRRGQEARLRCSPMKGHSHVYWYRQLPEEGLKFMVYLQKENIIDESGMPKERFSAEFPKEGPSILRIQQVVRGDSAAYFCASSTTGDANYGYTFGSGTRLTVV.

The chain has TRBV19 and TRBJ1-2; 7 positions match TRBD1. Germline V CDR1 and CDR2: LNHDA, SQIVND (reference sequence). V lost 3 bases and J lost 0; bases outside the gene matches: 4. The CDR3 runs 15 residues. The CDR3 reads CASSMGQGANYGYTF. The CDR3 DNA sequence: TGTGCCAGTAGTATGGGGCAGGGGGCTAACTATGGCTACACCTTC.

This sequence joins TRBV6-5 and TRBJ1-1, with D perhaps TRBD1 (6 bases). CDR1 and CDR2 (germline): MNHEY, SVGAGI. Trimming took 5 bases from V and 0 from J, leaving 10 bases between them. The CDR3 contains 14 residues. The CDR3: CASSTRQVNTEAFF. Here the CDR3 DNA reads TGTGCCAGCAGTACCCGACAGGTGAACACTGAAGCTTTCTTT.